Listed below are T cell receptor beta chains from one sample, sequenced in a study of T cell responses to AZD1222 COVID-19 vaccine. Clones were sequenced by immunoSEQ multiplex PCR, and TCRdb holds only the in-frame ones, with some missing. Of around 110,000 clones listed, 70% to 90% are singletons. Sequences were derived from peripheral blood, sampled on day 0 of MenACWY control vaccination. Source of these receptors: an adult in good health. CDR3s include the opening cysteine and the closing phenylalanine or tryptophan. Fields, in order: V gene, J gene, D gene, clone size, CDR3 length, CDR3 protein, CDR3 DNA. A D gene is named only where the DNA matches it firmly. A clone size is listed for some rows: how often the clone was seen (once, few, many), or a class if it is expanded.

TRBV3-1/TRBV3-2,TRBJ1-1,-,-,13,CASSRQLNTEAFF,TGTGCCAGCAGCCGACAACTGAACACTGAAGCTTTCTTT
TRBV19,TRBJ1-1,TRBD1,-,14,CASSLRTGTVQAFF,TGTGCCAGTAGTTTACGGACAGGGACGGTTCAAGCTTTCTTT
TRBV4-3,TRBJ2-3,TRBD2,-,17,CASSQDASGGYTDTQYF,TGCGCCAGCAGCCAAGACGCTAGCGGGGGGTACACAGATACGCAGTATTTT
TRBV5-4,TRBJ1-1,-,-,11,CASSPHTEAFF,TGTGCCAGCAGCCCTCACACTGAAGCTTTCTTT
TRBV28,TRBJ2-5,TRBD2,-,15,CASRRRLAGRETQYF,TGTGCCAGCAGAAGGAGACTAGCGGGGAGAGAGACCCAGTACTTC
TRBV7-9,TRBJ1-2,-,-,14,CASSLGAWMDGYTF,TGTGCCAGCAGCTTAGGCGCCTGGATGGATGGCTACACCTTC
TRBV7-2,TRBJ1-5,-,-,14,CASSPNLGNQPQHF,TGTGCCAGCAGTCCTAACTTAGGCAATCAGCCCCAGCATTTT
TRBV20-1,TRBJ2-6,-,-,16,CSASGRVPSGANVLTF,TGCAGTGCTAGTGGCCGGGTCCCATCAGGGGCCAACGTCCTGACTTTC
TRBV5-5,TRBJ1-2,-,-,17,CASSSKGGEAAGYGYTF,TGTGCCAGCAGCTCTAAGGGTGGGGAAGCAGCGGGCTATGGCTACACCTTC
TRBV5-1,TRBJ2-7,-,-,14,CASSLGTSSYEQYF,TGCGCCAGCAGCTTGGGAACGAGCTCCTACGAGCAGTACTTC
TRBV10-2,TRBJ1-2,-,-,12,CASSPTRDGYTF,TGCGCCAGCAGTCCAACCCGCGATGGCTACACCTTC
TRBV5-5,TRBJ2-7,TRBD2,-,16,CASSLFGGGSSYEQYF,TGTGCCAGCAGCTTGTTTGGCGGGGGGTCTTCCTACGAGCAGTACTTC
TRBV5-1,TRBJ2-2,TRBD2,many,14,CASSAGGPTGELFF,TGCGCCAGCAGCGCGGGGGGGCCTACCGGGGAGCTGTTTTTT
TRBV5-3,TRBJ2-3,-,-,14,CARSPLGGADTQYF,TGTGCCAGAAGCCCCCTAGGGGGGGCAGATACGCAGTATTTT
TRBV6-5,TRBJ2-5,TRBD1,-,15,CASKIDRGLEETQYF,TGTGCCAGCAAAATCGACAGGGGGCTTGAAGAGACCCAGTACTTC
TRBV11-2,TRBJ2-7,TRBD2,few,14,CASSAGGAGSEQYF,TGTGCCAGCAGCGCCGGGGGGGCGGGATCCGAGCAGTACTTC
TRBV4-1,TRBJ2-2,-,-,17,CASSRKTGKGSTGELFF,TGCGCCAGCAGCCGAAAAACAGGGAAAGGGTCTACCGGGGAGCTGTTTTTT
TRBV10-2,TRBJ1-2,TRBD1,-,15,CASSDHNRGNYGYTF,TGCGCCAGCAGTGATCACAACAGGGGAAACTATGGCTACACCTTC
TRBV30,TRBJ1-5,TRBD1,-,14,CAWNPGQGNQPQHF,TGTGCCTGGAATCCGGGACAGGGAAATCAGCCCCAGCATTTT
TRBV7-2,TRBJ1-6,-,-,12,CASTVFNSPLHF,TGTGCCAGCACCGTCTTTAATTCACCCCTCCACTTT
TRBV28,TRBJ1-5,-,-,13,CASLDVNTQPQHF,TGTGCCAGCCTGGACGTGAACACTCAGCCCCAGCATTTT
TRBV2,TRBJ1-5,-,-,14,CASSEALPGRRQHF,TGTGCCAGCAGTGAAGCGCTTCCCGGGCGGAGGCAGCATTTT
TRBV29-1,TRBJ2-2,-,-,19,CSASPPREGTSQSTGELFF,TGCAGCGCCTCCCCCCCCCGCGAAGGAACCTCACAGAGCACCGGGGAGCTGTTTTTT
TRBV6-2/TRBV6-3,TRBJ2-3,-,many,14,CASSDPSDSSTQYF,TGTGCCAGCAGTGACCCCTCGGACAGCTCTACGCAGTATTTT
TRBV28,TRBJ1-2,-,-,15,CASSLKAVGPYGYTF,TGTGCCAGCAGTTTAAAAGCGGTGGGCCCCTATGGCTACACCTTC
TRBV18,TRBJ2-7,-,-,13,CASSPLPEFEQYF,TGTGCCAGCTCACCACTGCCAGAGTTCGAGCAGTACTTC
TRBV7-8,TRBJ2-1,-,-,16,CASSFRDGRIGGEQFF,TGTGCCAGCAGCTTCCGGGACGGACGAATTGGGGGTGAGCAGTTCTTC
TRBV5-1,TRBJ2-7,TRBD1,-,15,CASSLVPGTGEEQYF,TGCGCCAGCAGCTTGGTTCCTGGGACAGGGGAAGAGCAGTACTTC
TRBV2,TRBJ1-1,-,-,12,CASSEANTEAFF,TGTGCCAGCAGTGAGGCGAACACTGAAGCTTTCTTT
TRBV20-1,TRBJ2-3,-,-,10,CSANTDTQYF,TGCAGCGCTAACACAGATACGCAGTATTTT
TRBV7-2,TRBJ1-3,-,-,16,CASSLAITGFGNTIYF,TGTGCCAGCAGCTTAGCGATAACAGGGTTTGGAAACACCATATATTTT
TRBV6-5,TRBJ2-3,-,once,14,CASSWTDSTDTQYF,TGTGCCAGCAGCTGGACAGATAGCACAGATACGCAGTATTTT
TRBV7-3,TRBJ2-6,-,-,13,CASSLLGANVLTF,TGTGCCAGCAGCTTGTTAGGGGCCAACGTCCTGACTTTC
TRBV5-6,TRBJ1-2,TRBD1,-,15,CASSDRGRRLWGYTF,TGTGCCAGTTCTGACAGGGGGCGAAGGCTCTGGGGCTACACCTTC
TRBV5-1,TRBJ2-5,TRBD1,-,15,CASSSGQGRLETQYF,TGCGCCAGCAGTTCGGGACAGGGGAGGTTAGAGACCCAGTACTTC
TRBV5-1,TRBJ1-4,-,-,15,CASSLEPATNEKLFF,TGCGCCAGCAGCTTGGAACCTGCAACTAATGAAAAACTGTTTTTT
TRBV24-1,TRBJ1-5,-,-,15,CATSRAGESNQPQHF,TGTGCCACCAGTCGGGCAGGGGAGAGCAATCAGCCCCAGCATTTT
TRBV30,TRBJ1-5,-,-,16,CAWNLGWGGVNQPQHF,TGTGCCTGGAACTTAGGGTGGGGGGGAGTCAATCAGCCCCAGCATTTT
TRBV30,TRBJ2-7,-,-,13,CAWRTVSSYEQYF,TGTGCCTGGAGGACAGTTAGCTCCTACGAGCAGTACTTC
TRBV7-9,TRBJ1-6,-,-,14,CASSLRGADSPLHF,TGTGCCAGCAGCTTAAGGGGCGCAGATTCACCCCTCCACTTT
TRBV6-5,TRBJ1-2,TRBD1,-,14,CASSQGTGNYGYTF,TGTGCCAGCTCCCAGGGGACAGGCAACTATGGCTACACCTTC
TRBV6-2/TRBV6-3,TRBJ1-5,-,few,13,CASSYDWGQPQHF,TGTGCCAGCAGTTACGACTGGGGTCAGCCCCAGCATTTT
TRBV6-5,TRBJ2-3,TRBD2,-,13,CATTIRGADTQYF,TGTGCCACCACCATTCGGGGGGCAGATACGCAGTATTTT
TRBV19,TRBJ1-5,-,-,16,CASKTGGLYSNQPQHF,TGTGCCAGTAAAACCGGGGGACTTTATAGCAATCAGCCCCAGCATTTT
TRBV4-2,TRBJ1-1,TRBD1,-,16,CASSQDPETGYTEAFF,TGTGCCAGCAGCCAAGACCCCGAGACAGGGTATACTGAAGCTTTCTTT
TRBV4-3,TRBJ1-4,TRBD1,-,15,CASSQAGAGGEKLFF,TGCGCCAGCAGCCAGGCTGGGGCAGGGGGAGAAAAACTGTTTTTT
TRBV9,TRBJ2-3,-,-,15,CASSVRGRETDTQYF,TGTGCCAGCAGCGTAAGGGGTCGTGAGACAGATACGCAGTATTTT
TRBV7-9,TRBJ1-1,TRBD1,-,15,CASRWAGTGDREAFF,TGTGCCAGCAGATGGGCCGGGACAGGGGATAGGGAAGCTTTCTTT
TRBV18,TRBJ1-1,TRBD1,-,17,CASSRTRAGTGGTEAFF,TGTGCCAGCTCACGTACCCGTGCCGGGACAGGGGGCACTGAAGCTTTCTTT
TRBV3-1/TRBV3-2,TRBJ2-5,-,once,12,CASSQAGETQYF,TGTGCCAGCAGCCAAGCCGGCGAGACCCAGTACTTC
TRBV7-2,TRBJ2-7,TRBD2,-,15,CASSPSGGGTYEQYF,TGTGCCAGCAGCCCCTCGGGCGGGGGGACCTACGAGCAGTACTTC
TRBV6-2/TRBV6-3,TRBJ1-1,-,-,14,CASSYPQGSTEAFF,TGTGCCAGCAGTTACCCACAGGGATCCACTGAAGCTTTCTTT
TRBV7-6,TRBJ2-2,-,-,16,CASSLGQQGLTGELFF,TGTGCCAGCAGCTTAGGACAACAGGGATTAACCGGGGAGCTGTTTTTT
TRBV6-5,TRBJ2-5,-,once,11,CASKFSETQYF,TGTGCCAGCAAGTTCTCAGAGACCCAGTACTTC
TRBV9,TRBJ2-4,-,-,16,CASSDAGGLAKNIQYF,TGTGCCAGCAGCGATGCTGGAGGATTAGCCAAAAACATTCAGTACTTC
TRBV5-5,TRBJ1-1,-,-,15,CASSLFNLLNTEAFF,TGTGCCAGCAGCTTATTTAACCTCCTGAACACTGAAGCTTTCTTT
TRBV15,TRBJ2-1,TRBD1,-,16,CATSSLEGQGYNEQFF,TGTGCCACCAGCAGCTTAGAGGGACAGGGGTACAATGAGCAGTTCTTC
TRBV19,TRBJ2-1,-,-,16,CASTTRDASSYNEQFF,TGTGCCAGTACCACTCGGGACGCCAGCTCCTACAATGAGCAGTTCTTC
TRBV19,TRBJ1-6,-,-,16,CASSYGVNSYNSPLHF,TGTGCCAGTAGTTATGGAGTGAACTCCTATAATTCACCCCTCCACTTT